Each of the 16 T cell receptor beta chains below was sequenced from the same sample in a study of siplizumab effects on memory and regulatory T cells. Libraries were prepared by immunoSEQ multiplex PCR; TCRdb keeps only in-frame clonotypes and omits some of them. The sample contains 94,000 or so clones, 93% of which appear only once. Sample: CD8+ T cells sorted from blood. The receptors derive from a human donor in good health.

The rearrangement joins TRBV13 to TRBJ2-7; 9 bases are a match to TRBD1. This CDR3 has 12 residues. Trimming took 5 bases from V and 6 from J; bases not matched to a gene: 2. Looked up from germline, CDR1 is PRHDT and CDR2 is FYEKMQ (reference sequence). The CDR3 bases are TGTGCCAGCAGCGGGGACAGGGTCGAGCAGTACTTC. Its protein product is CASSGDRVEQYF.

The genes are TRBV16 and TRBJ2-5; D not resolved. V was pared by 0 bases and J by 2 bases, with 10 bases between. This CDR3 comprises 15 residues. CDR1 is KGHSY and CDR2 is FQNENV in the germline V gene. CDR3 sequence: CASSQSFPNQETQYF. In DNA form, the CDR3 reads TGTGCCAGCAGCCAATCTTTCCCTAATCAAGAGACCCAGTACTTC.

The chain combines TRBV27 with TRBJ2-5; TRBD1 matches 8 bases. Germline assignment: CDR1 MNHEY and CDR2 SMNVEV (reference sequence). Trimming removed 5 bases from V and 1 base from J; junction bases left unmatched: 12. The CDR3 length is 17 residues. The CDR3: CASSLTGTGPFQETQYF. The CDR3 DNA reads TGTGCCAGCAGTCTAACGGGGACAGGACCATTCCAAGAGACCCAGTACTTC.

The CDR3 loop reads CAWSTGNHWLNYGYTF. CDR3 DNA: TGTGCCTGGAGCACGGGGAACCACTGGCTAAACTATGGCTACACCTTC. The chain has TRBV30 and TRBJ1-2; no reliable D call. Germline CDR1 is GTSNPN and CDR2 is SVGIG (reference sequence). The CDR3 runs 16 residues. V lost 3 bases, J lost 2 bases, and 19 bases lay in between.

This chain connects TRBV7-9 to TRBJ1-3; the D gene is possibly TRBD1 (5 bases). The CDR3 is made up of 16 amino acids. V shed 1 base and J shed 3 bases, with 13 bases lying between them. The germline V gene has CDR1 SEHNR and CDR2 FQNEAQ (reference sequence). The CDR3 reads CASSLGRGNLGNTIYF. CDR3 DNA sequence: TGTGCCAGCAGCTTAGGGAGGGGAAACCTTGGAAACACCATATATTTT.

V and J are TRBV13 and TRBJ2-3; D uncertain. Deletions cut 5 bases from V and 4 bases from J, with 16 bases between. CDR1 and CDR2 (germline): PRHDT, FYEKMQ (reference sequence). The CDR3 extends over 15 amino acids. CDR3 protein: CASSSVTRKADTQYF. The CDR3 region has the DNA TGTGCCAGCAGCAGCGTGACGCGAAAGGCAGATACGCAGTATTTT. The full variable domain, completed using reference TRBV13 and TRBJ2-3, is AAGVIQSPRHLIKEKRETATLKCYPIPRHDTVYWYQQGPGQDPQFLISFYEKMQSDKGSIPDRFSAQQFSDYHSELNMSSLELGDSALYFCASSSVTRKADTQYFGPGTRLTVL.

V gene TRBV7-9 combines with J gene TRBJ2-2; D is ambiguous. The CDR3 has 13 residues. Germline CDR1 SEHNR, CDR2 FQNEAQ (reference sequence). Between the trimmed V and J ends, which lost 6 bases and 0 bases, there was a span of 5 bases. The CDR3 sequence: CASRVTNTGELFF. The CDR3, as DNA: TGTGCCAGCAGGGTTACGAACACCGGGGAGCTGTTTTTT.

The chain couples TRBV11-2 to TRBJ2-6; TRBD2 is a possible D gene (6 bases). The germline CDR1 and CDR2 sequences are SGHAT and FQNNGV. The germline V and J ends were trimmed by 4 bases and 1 base, with 8 bases remaining between them. The CDR3 runs to 15 residues. The DNA of the CDR3 is TGTGCCAGCAGCTCAGGGACTTCTGGGGCCAACGTCCTGACTTTC. Translation gives CASSSGTSGANVLTF.

The V call is TRBV5-8, the J call TRBJ1-2; D remains ambiguous. Trimming took off 1 base at V and 2 bases at J, with 9 bases between the two ends. Germline V gives CDR1 SGHTS, CDR2 YDEGEE. The CDR3 length is 14 residues. The CDR3 loop is CASSLIRENYGYTF. The CDR3 DNA sequence: TGTGCCAGCAGCTTGATCAGAGAGAACTATGGCTACACCTTC.

Only one count was recorded for this clone. This chain joins TRBV10-2 and TRBJ2-7; 13 bases align to TRBD2. CDR3 length: 15 residues. Germline CDR1 reads WSHSY; CDR2 reads SAAADI. V was pared by 5 bases and J by 2 bases, with 3 bases of the junction left unmatched. CDR3 coding DNA: TGCGCCAGCAGTCCCGGGACTAGCGGGACCTACGAGCAGTACTTC. Protein sequence: CASSPGTSGTYEQYF.

A word on this clone: The junction and the germline gene differ at one end; a read error may be behind it. The genes are TRBV7-7 and TRBJ1-1; weak D call: TRBD1 (5 bases). Germline-derived CDR1 and CDR2 are SSHAT and FNYEAQ (reference sequence). This CDR3 region has 14 residues. The CDR3 here is CASSAQAVNTEAFF. CDR3 nucleotide sequence: TGTGCTAGCAGCGCACAGGCTGTGAACACTGAAGCTTTCTTT.

CDR3 sequence reads: CATSRDRGNSGNTIYF. In DNA, the CDR3 is TGTGCCACCAGCAGAGATAGAGGGAACTCTGGAAACACCATATATTTT. The chain has TRBV15 and TRBJ1-3; D unresolved. The CDR3 has 16 residues. Between the trimmed V and J ends, which lost 0 bases and 0 bases, there was a span of 9 bases. Germline values: CDR1 LNHNV, CDR2 YYDKDF (reference sequence).

The chain is built from TRBV4-1 and TRBJ2-3; 8 bases align to TRBD1. The CDR3 totals 17 residues. Germline V gene lookup returns CDR1 MGHRA and CDR2 YSYEKL. The V and J ends lost 0 bases and 2 bases, in that order; junction bases with no gene match: 7. The DNA for the CDR3 is TGCGCCAGCAGCCAAGATGGACAGGGTCTTTTCACAGATACGCAGTATTTT. It yields the protein CASSQDGQGLFTDTQYF.

Remarks on this clone: Other DNA sequences in this sample translate to the same CDR3. The chain has TRBV7-9 and TRBJ2-1, with D possibly TRBD2 on 6 matching bases. There are 11 residues in the CDR3. The ends were cut back, 3 bases at V and 9 bases at J, with 6 bases in the middle. CDR1 SEHNR and CDR2 FQNEAQ come from the germline V gene (reference sequence). The CDR3 here is CASSLGGEQFF. CDR3 in DNA: TGTGCCAGCAGCTTGGGAGGTGAGCAGTTCTTC.

The chain has TRBV5-1 and TRBJ1-6, with 9 bases aligning to TRBD1. Germline V gene data show CDR1 as SGHRS and CDR2 as YFSETQ. The V segment lost 1 base and the J segment 10 bases; nucleotides outside the gene matches: 6. CDR3 length: 15 amino acids. CDR3 protein: CASSLTGGVSSPLHF. The CDR3, as DNA: TGCGCCAGCAGCTTGACAGGGGGCGTCTCCTCACCCCTCCACTTT.

This rearrangement joins TRBV27 to TRBJ2-7; no firm D call. Germline lookup yields CDR1 MNHEY and CDR2 SMNVEV (reference sequence). This CDR3 has 13 residues. The V end was cut by 2 bases, the J end by 3 bases, with 8 bases between. This CDR3 is CASSLGQYYEQYF. The CDR3 DNA sequence: TGTGCCAGCAGTTTAGGGCAGTACTACGAGCAGTACTTC.